The next 7 T cell receptor beta chains were all read from a single sample in a study of blood T cell repertoires in COVID-19. Clones were sequenced by immunoSEQ multiplex PCR, and TCRdb holds only the in-frame ones, with some missing. The table lists about 420,000 clones, approximately 90% of them singletons. Specimen: peripheral blood. Every receptor here comes from a man aged 18 to 35 with COVID-19, enrolled during active disease.

The chain employs TRBV6-5 and TRBJ1-6; maybe TRBD1 (6 bases). Trimming stripped 0 bases from V and 9 bases from J, with 12 bases between. The CDR3 extends over 15 amino acids. The germline gives CDR1 MNHEY, CDR2 SVGAGI. The CDR3 is CASSYSGDITSPLHF. Written as DNA, the CDR3 is TGTGCCAGCAGTTACTCGGGGGACATCACTTCACCCCTCCACTTT.

The gene calls are TRBV9 and TRBJ2-7; 8 positions match TRBD1. This CDR3 is 14 amino acids long. Germline assignment: CDR1 SGDLS and CDR2 YYNGEE. With 0 bases clipped from V and 2 bases from J, the junction kept 1 base outside the gene matches. The CDR3 DNA follows: TGTGCCAGCAGCGTAGGGACAGGGCCCTACGAGCAGTACTTC. This gives the protein CASSVGTGPYEQYF.

The rearrangement links TRBV4-2 to TRBJ2-5; 7 bases agree with TRBD2. V lost 0 bases and J lost 2; bases outside the gene matches: 6. The CDR3 is 16 residues long. Germline loops: CDR1 LGHNA, CDR2 YNFKEQ. CDR3 sequence reads: CASSQDWRGWQETQYF. The CDR3 coding sequence is TGTGCCAGCAGCCAAGATTGGCGGGGGTGGCAAGAGACCCAGTACTTC.

This clone was seen only once. CDR3 protein: CASSQETGGTYNSPLHF. For the CDR3, the DNA is TGTGCCAGCAGCCAGGAGACAGGGGGTACCTATAATTCACCCCTCCACTTT. The rearrangement joins TRBV14 to TRBJ1-6; TRBD1 aligns across 9 bases. The germline V gene has CDR1 SGHDN and CDR2 FVKESK. The CDR3 runs to 17 residues. V lost 3 bases to trimming and J lost 2 bases; unmatched junction nucleotides: 5. Supplemented by reference TRBV14 and TRBJ1-6, the full variable domain reads EAGVTQFPSHSVIEKGQTVTLRCDPISGHDNLYWYRRVMGKEIKFLLHFVKESKQDESGMPNNRFLAERTGGTYSTLKVQPAELEDSGVYFCASSQETGGTYNSPLHFGNGTRLTVT.

In DNA form, the CDR3 reads TGTGCCAGCACTCTGGGGCGGGGGGGAGGCGATGAGCAGTTCTTC. This codes for CASTLGRGGGDEQFF. The rearrangement uses TRBV6-5 and TRBJ2-1, with 9 nucleotides matching TRBD2. CDR3 length: 15 residues. Germline CDR1 reads MNHEY; CDR2 reads SVGAGI. Losses at the gene ends were 7 bases for V and 8 bases for J; bases not matched to a gene: 12.

The chain is built from TRBV11-3 and TRBJ2-7; 7 bases fit TRBD1. Germline CDR1 and CDR2: SGHNT and YENEEA. There are 16 residues in the CDR3. V lost 2 bases to trimming and J lost 2 bases; unmatched junction nucleotides: 9. CDR3 sequence: CASSLHVDRVPYEQYF. The CDR3 region has the DNA TGTGCCAGCAGCTTACACGTTGACAGGGTACCCTACGAGCAGTACTTC.

The chain employs TRBV13 and TRBJ2-7, with 7 bases aligning to TRBD2. Germline assignment: CDR1 PRHDT and CDR2 FYEKMQ (reference sequence). The length of the CDR3 is 21 residues. Germline trimming cut 0 bases from V and 2 bases from J; bases unmatched to any gene: 22. The CDR3 DNA follows: TGTGCCAGCAGCTTAGGCCCGGGCTCGCGTAGCGGGCGCGAAAAAGCCTACGAGCAGTACTTC. This encodes CASSLGPGSRSGREKAYEQYF. Full variable domain (outside the CDR3, taken from reference TRBV13 and TRBJ2-7): AAGVIQSPRHLIKEKRETATLKCYPIPRHDTVYWYQQGPGQDPQFLISFYEKMQSDKGSIPDRFSAQQFSDYHSELNMSSLELGDSALYFCASSLGPGSRSGREKAYEQYFGPGTRLTVT.